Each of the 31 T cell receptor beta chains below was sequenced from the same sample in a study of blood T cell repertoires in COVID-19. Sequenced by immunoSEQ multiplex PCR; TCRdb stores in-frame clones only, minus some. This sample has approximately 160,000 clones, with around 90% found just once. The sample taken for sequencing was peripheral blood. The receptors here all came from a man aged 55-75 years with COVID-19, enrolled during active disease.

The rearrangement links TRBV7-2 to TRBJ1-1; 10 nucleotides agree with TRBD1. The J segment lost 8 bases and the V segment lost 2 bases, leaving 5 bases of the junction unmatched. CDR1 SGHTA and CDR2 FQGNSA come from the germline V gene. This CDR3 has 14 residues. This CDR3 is CASSLMGQGFEAFF. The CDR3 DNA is TGTGCCAGCAGCTTAATGGGACAGGGGTTCGAAGCTTTCTTT. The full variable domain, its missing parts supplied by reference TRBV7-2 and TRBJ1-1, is GAGVSQSPSNKVTEKGKDVELRCDPISGHTALYWYRQSLGQGLEFLIYFQGNSAPDKSGLPSDRFSAERTGGSVSTLTIQRTQQEDSAVYLCASSLMGQGFEAFFGQGTRLTVV.

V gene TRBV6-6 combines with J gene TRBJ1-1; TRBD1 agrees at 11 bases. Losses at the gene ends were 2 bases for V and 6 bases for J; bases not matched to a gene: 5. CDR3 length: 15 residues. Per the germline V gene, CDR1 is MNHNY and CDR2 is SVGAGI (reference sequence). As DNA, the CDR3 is TGTGCCAGCAGTTACGGGACAGGGGGAAACTCTGAAGCTTTCTTT. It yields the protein CASSYGTGGNSEAFF.

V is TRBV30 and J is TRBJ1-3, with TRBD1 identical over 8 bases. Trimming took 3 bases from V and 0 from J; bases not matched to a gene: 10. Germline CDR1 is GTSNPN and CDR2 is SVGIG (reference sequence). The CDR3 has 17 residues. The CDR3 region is CAWRKPGQAPSGNTIYF. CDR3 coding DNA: TGTGCCTGGAGAAAACCGGGACAGGCCCCCTCTGGAAACACCATATATTTT.

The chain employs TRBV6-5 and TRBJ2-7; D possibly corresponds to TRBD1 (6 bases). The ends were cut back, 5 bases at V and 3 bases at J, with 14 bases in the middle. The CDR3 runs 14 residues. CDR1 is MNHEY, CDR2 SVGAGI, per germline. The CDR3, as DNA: TGTGCCAGCAGTCTGCTCGGACAGAGCTACGAGCAGTACTTC. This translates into CASSLLGQSYEQYF.

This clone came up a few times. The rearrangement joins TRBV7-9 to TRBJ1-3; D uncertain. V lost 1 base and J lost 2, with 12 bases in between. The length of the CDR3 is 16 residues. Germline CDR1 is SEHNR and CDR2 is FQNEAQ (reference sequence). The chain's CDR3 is CASSLEAVEPGNTIYF. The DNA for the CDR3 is TGTGCCAGCAGCTTAGAGGCGGTGGAACCTGGAAACACCATATATTTT. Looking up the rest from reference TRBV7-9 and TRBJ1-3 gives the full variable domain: DTGVSQNPRHKITKRGQNVTFRCDPISEHNRLYWYRQTLGQGPEFLTYFQNEAQLEKSRLLSDRFSAERPKGSFSTLEIQRTEQGDSAMYLCASSLEAVEPGNTIYFGEGSWLTVV.

CDR3 DNA sequence: TGTGCCAGCAGCAAGGGAGGGCTGAGTGAAGCTTTCTTT. This sequence encodes CASSKGGLSEAFF. The chain carries TRBV7-8 and TRBJ1-1; D gene uncertain. The germline V gene encodes CDR1 SGHVS and CDR2 FQNEAQ. The CDR3 is 13 amino acids. Trimming stripped 5 bases from V and 7 bases from J, with 14 bases between.

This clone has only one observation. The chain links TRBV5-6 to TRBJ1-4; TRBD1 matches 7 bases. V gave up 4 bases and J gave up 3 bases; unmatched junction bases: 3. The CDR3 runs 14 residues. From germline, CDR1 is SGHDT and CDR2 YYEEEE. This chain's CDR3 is CASSPDRSNEKLFF. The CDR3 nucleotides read TGTGCCAGCAGCCCGGACAGGTCTAATGAAAAACTGTTTTTT.

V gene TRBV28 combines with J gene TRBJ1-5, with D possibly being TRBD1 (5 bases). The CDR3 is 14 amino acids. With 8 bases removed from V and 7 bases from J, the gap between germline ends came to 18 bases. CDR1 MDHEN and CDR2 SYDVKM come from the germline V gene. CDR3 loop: CASEGGGVGQPQHF. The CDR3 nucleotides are TGTGCCAGCGAAGGCGGGGGGGTTGGCCAGCCCCAGCATTTT.

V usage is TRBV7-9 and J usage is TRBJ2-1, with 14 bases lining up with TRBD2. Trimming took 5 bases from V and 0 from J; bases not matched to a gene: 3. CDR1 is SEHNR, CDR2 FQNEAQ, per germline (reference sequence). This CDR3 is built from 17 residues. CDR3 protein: CASSLGTSGSSYNEQFF. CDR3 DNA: TGTGCCAGCAGCCTTGGGACTAGCGGGAGCTCCTACAATGAGCAGTTCTTC.

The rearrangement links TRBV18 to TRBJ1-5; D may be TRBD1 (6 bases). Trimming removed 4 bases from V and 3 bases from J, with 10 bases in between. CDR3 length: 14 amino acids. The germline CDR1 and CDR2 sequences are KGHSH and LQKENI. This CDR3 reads CASSLDRYNQPQHF. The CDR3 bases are TGTGCCAGCTCACTAGACAGGTACAATCAGCCCCAGCATTTT.

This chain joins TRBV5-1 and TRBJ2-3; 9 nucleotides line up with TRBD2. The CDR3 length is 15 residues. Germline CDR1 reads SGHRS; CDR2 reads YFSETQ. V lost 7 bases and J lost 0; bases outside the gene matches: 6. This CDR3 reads CASAGGGFSTDTQYF. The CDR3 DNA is TGCGCCAGCGCGGGAGGGGGGTTTAGCACAGATACGCAGTATTTT.

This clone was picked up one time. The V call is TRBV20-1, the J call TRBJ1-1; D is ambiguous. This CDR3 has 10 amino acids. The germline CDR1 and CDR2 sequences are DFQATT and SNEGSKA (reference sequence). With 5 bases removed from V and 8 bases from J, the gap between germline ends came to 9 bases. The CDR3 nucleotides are TGCAGTGCTTCGTCGGGGGAAGCTTTCTTT. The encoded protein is CSASSGEAFF.

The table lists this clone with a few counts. The CDR3 nucleotides are TGTGCCTGGAGCCAAGACAGGGGGCTGGTGGACGCTTTCTTT. The encoded protein is CAWSQDRGLVDAFF. The chain has TRBV30 and TRBJ1-1; 10 bases match TRBD1. Germline-derived CDR1 and CDR2 are GTSNPN and SVGIG (reference sequence). V was pared by 3 bases and J by 11 bases, with 12 bases of the junction left unmatched. This CDR3 comprises 14 residues.

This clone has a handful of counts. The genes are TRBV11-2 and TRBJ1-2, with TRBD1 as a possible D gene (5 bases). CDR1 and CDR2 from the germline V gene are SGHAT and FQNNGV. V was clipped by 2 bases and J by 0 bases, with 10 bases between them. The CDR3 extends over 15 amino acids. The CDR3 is CASSLFAGPNYGYTF. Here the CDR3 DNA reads TGTGCCAGCAGCTTATTCGCGGGACCTAACTATGGCTACACCTTC.

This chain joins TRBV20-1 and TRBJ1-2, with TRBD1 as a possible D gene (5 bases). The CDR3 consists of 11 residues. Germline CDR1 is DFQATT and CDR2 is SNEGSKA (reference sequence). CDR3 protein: CSADSFYGYTF. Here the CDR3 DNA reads TGCAGCGCTGACAGTTTCTATGGCTACACCTTC.

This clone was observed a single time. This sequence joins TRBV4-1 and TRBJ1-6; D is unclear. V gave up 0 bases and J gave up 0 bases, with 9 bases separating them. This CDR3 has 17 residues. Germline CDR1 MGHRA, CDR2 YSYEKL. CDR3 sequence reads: CASSQDIEGSYNSPLHF. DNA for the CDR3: TGCGCCAGCAGCCAAGATATCGAGGGCTCCTATAATTCACCCCTCCACTTT.

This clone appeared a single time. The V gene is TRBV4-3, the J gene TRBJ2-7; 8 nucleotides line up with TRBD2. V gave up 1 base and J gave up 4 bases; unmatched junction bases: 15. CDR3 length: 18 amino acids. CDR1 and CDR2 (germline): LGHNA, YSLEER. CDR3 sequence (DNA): TGCGCCAGCAGCCAAGTCCTGGCTAGCGGGTATACCTTTTACGAGCAGTACTTC. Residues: CASSQVLASGYTFYEQYF.

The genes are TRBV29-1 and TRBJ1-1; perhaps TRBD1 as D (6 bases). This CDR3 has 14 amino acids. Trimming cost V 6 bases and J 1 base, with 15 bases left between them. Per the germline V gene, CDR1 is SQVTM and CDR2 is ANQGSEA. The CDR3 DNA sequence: TGCAGCGTGGACCGGGACACCAAGAACACTGAAGCTTTCTTT. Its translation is CSVDRDTKNTEAFF.

CDR3 in DNA: TGTGCCAGTGGGGGGGCCAGGGAGAACTATGGCTACACCTTC. Its translation: CASGGARENYGYTF. This chain uses TRBV27 with TRBJ1-2; a weak D match, TRBD1 (6 bases). The CDR3 has 14 amino acids. V was shortened by 9 bases and J by 2 bases, with 16 bases between the two germline ends. Per the germline V gene, CDR1 is MNHEY and CDR2 is SMNVEV (reference sequence).

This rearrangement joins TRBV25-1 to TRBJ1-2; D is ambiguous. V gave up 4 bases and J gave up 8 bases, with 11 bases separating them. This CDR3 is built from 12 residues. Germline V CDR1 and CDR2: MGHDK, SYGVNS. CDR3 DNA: TGTGCCAGCAGTGCCTATTATTGGGGCTACACCTTC. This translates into CASSAYYWGYTF.

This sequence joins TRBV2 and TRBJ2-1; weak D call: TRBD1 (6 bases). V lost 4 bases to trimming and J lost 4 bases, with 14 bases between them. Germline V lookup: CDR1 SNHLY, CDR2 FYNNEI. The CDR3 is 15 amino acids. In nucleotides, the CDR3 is TGTGCCAGCAGTGCGGGCAGGGGTTGGTACAATGAGCAGTTCTTC. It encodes CASSAGRGWYNEQFF.

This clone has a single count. The DNA of the CDR3 is TGCGCCAGCAGTCCGGCCCCCGGGACAGGAGGGCCAGATACGCAGTATTTT. Residues: CASSPAPGTGGPDTQYF. The chain recombines TRBV23-1 with TRBJ2-3, with TRBD1 matching 8 bases. TRBV23-1 is an ORF, and what it does is uncertain. V lost 4 bases and J lost 4; bases outside the gene matches: 13. This CDR3 region has 17 residues.

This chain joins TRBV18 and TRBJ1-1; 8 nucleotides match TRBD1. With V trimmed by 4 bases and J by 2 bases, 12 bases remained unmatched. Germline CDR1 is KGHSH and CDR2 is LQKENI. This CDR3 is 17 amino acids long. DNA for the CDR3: TGTGCCAGCTCACTTCAATACCTGGGACAGGCAAACACTGAAGCTTTCTTT. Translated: CASSLQYLGQANTEAFF. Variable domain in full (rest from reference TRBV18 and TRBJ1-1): NAGVMQNPRHLVRRRGQEARLRCSPMKGHSHVYWYRQLPEEGLKFMVYLQKENIIDESGMPKERFSAEFPKEGPSILRIQQVVRGDSAAYFCASSLQYLGQANTEAFFGQGTRLTVV.

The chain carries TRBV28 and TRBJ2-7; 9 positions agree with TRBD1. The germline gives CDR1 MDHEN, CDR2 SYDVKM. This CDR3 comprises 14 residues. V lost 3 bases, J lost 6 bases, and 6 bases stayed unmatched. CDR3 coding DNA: TGTGCCAGCAGTTTGGGGACAGGGCCACCCGAGCAGTACTTC. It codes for CASSLGTGPPEQYF.

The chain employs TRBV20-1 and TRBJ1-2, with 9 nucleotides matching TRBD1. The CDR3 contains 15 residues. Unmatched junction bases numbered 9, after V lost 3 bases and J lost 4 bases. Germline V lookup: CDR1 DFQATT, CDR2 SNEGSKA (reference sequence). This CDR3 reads CSASAMGTGSYGYTF. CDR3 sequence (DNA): TGCAGTGCTAGTGCGATGGGGACAGGGAGCTATGGCTACACCTTC.

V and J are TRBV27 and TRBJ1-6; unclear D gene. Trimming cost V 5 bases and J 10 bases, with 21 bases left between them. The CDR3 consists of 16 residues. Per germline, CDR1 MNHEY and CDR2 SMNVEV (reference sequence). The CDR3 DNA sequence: TGTGCCAGCAGTGACATGTGGCAGGCCCGGGAGTCACCCCTCCACTTT. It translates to CASSDMWQARESPLHF.

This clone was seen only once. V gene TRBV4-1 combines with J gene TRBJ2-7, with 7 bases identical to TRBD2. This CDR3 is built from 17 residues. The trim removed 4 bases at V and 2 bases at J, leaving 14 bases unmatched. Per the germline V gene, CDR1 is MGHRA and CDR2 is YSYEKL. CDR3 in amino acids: CASSLSSVRGEAYEQYF. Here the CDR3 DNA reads TGCGCCAGCAGCCTATCTAGTGTACGGGGGGAAGCCTACGAGCAGTACTTC.

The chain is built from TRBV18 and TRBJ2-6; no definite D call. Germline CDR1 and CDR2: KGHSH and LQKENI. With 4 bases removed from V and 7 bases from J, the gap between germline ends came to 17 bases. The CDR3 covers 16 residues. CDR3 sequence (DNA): TGTGCCAGCTCACTTTCCGGAGCTGTTTTCGCCAACGTCCTGACTTTC. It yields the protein CASSLSGAVFANVLTF. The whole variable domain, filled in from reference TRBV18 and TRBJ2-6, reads NAGVMQNPRHLVRRRGQEARLRCSPMKGHSHVYWYRQLPEEGLKFMVYLQKENIIDESGMPKERFSAEFPKEGPSILRIQQVVRGDSAAYFCASSLSGAVFANVLTFGAGSRLTVL.

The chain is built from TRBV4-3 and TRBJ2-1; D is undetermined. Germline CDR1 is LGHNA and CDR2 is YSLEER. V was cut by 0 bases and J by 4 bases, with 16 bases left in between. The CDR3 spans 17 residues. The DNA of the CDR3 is TGCGCCAGCAGCCAAGATCCACGACCAGGATTTTACAATGAGCAGTTCTTC. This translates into CASSQDPRPGFYNEQFF.

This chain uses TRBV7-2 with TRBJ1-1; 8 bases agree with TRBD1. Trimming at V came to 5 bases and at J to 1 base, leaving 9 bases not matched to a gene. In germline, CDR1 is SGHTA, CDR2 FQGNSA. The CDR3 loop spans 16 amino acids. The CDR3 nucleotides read TGTGCCAGCAGCCCCTTTCCCGGGACAGGGAACACTGAAGCTTTCTTT. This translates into CASSPFPGTGNTEAFF.

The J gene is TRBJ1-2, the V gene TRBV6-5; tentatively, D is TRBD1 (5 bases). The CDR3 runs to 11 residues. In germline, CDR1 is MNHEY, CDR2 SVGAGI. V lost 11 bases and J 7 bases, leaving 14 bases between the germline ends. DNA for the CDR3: TGTGCCGCGGGAGGAGGGGTTGGCTACACCTTC. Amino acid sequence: CAAGGGVGYTF.